The 23 T cell receptor beta chains in this list originate from one sample, sequenced in a study of beta chain features in type 1 diabetes. The isolated RNA, all of it, was reverse transcribed, so expressed TCRB transcripts were what got sequenced. Some clones are missing from TCRdb's copy, which holds only in-frame ones; the method was immunoSEQ multiplex PCR. The profile shows 450,000 to 550,000 clones, 25% to 35% of them singletons. Sequences were obtained from naive CD4+ T cells from blood. These receptors were taken from a man aged 18 to 29 in good health.

This clone was recorded only once. J is TRBJ2-3 and V is TRBV19; a weak D match, TRBD2 (6 bases). Germline CDR1 is LNHDA and CDR2 is SQIVND (reference sequence). Trimming took off 7 bases at V and 8 bases at J, with 19 bases between the two ends. There are 14 residues in the CDR3. Written as DNA, the CDR3 is TGTGCCAGTACCTCCCTTCCGGGAGTAGCTACGCAGTATTTT. Translation gives CASTSLPGVATQYF.

In this sample, this clone turned up once. The chain recombines TRBV11-2 with TRBJ1-3; 7 bases map to TRBD1. There are 18 residues in the CDR3. The V and J ends lost 4 bases and 0 bases, in that order; junction bases with no gene match: 12. Germline V gives CDR1 SGHAT, CDR2 FQNNGV. The CDR3 nucleotides read TGTGCCAGCAGCTCCAACAGGGGACGACCTAGCTCTGGAAACACCATATATTTT. Protein sequence: CASSSNRGRPSSGNTIYF.

The V and J genes are TRBV19 and TRBJ2-1; D perhaps matches TRBD1 (5 bases). This CDR3 has 15 amino acids. The germline gives CDR1 LNHDA, CDR2 SQIVND (reference sequence). Between the trimmed V and J ends, which lost 8 bases and 6 bases, there was a span of 20 bases. CDR3 region: CASGKDLGHINEQFF. The CDR3 region has the DNA TGTGCCAGTGGCAAGGACCTTGGACATATCAATGAGCAGTTCTTC.

This clone was seen a few times. The CDR3 bases are TGTGCCAGCAGCTTAGAGGGACAGGGTAGAGACGAGCAGTACTTC. It codes for CASSLEGQGRDEQYF. This chain links TRBV7-9 with TRBJ2-5; TRBD1 aligns across 9 bases. The J call may be faulty, since TRBJ2-7 better matches the DNA end. From germline, CDR1 is SEHNR and CDR2 FQNEAQ (reference sequence). The CDR3 sequence is 15 residues long.

V and J are TRBV28 and TRBJ2-5; D remains ambiguous. The CDR3 consists of 14 residues. V was pared by 7 bases and J by 4 bases, with 16 bases between. The germline V gene encodes CDR1 MDHEN and CDR2 SYDVKM. Here the CDR3 DNA reads TGTGCCAGCACTGAGGCGACGGCCCTAGAGACCCAGTACTTC. Encoded protein: CASTEATALETQYF.

The J gene is TRBJ2-2, the V gene TRBV6-5; the D is unclear. The CDR3 contains 11 residues. Per the germline V gene, CDR1 is MNHEY and CDR2 is SVGAGI. Trimming removed 6 bases from V and 4 bases from J, with 3 bases in between. CDR3 in amino acids: CASRFTGELFF. Written as DNA, the CDR3 is TGTGCCAGCAGATTCACCGGGGAGCTGTTTTTT.

This clone showed up just once. J is TRBJ2-2 and V is TRBV30, with 7 bases fitting TRBD1. This CDR3 region has 16 residues. V was pared by 7 bases and J by 3 bases, with 14 bases of the junction left unmatched. The germline V gene has CDR1 GTSNPN and CDR2 SVGIG (reference sequence). CDR3 in DNA: TGTGCCTCGACTACTCCGGGACAGACTGACACCGGGGAGCTGTTTTTT. Its protein is CASTTPGQTDTGELFF. Combining the CDR3 with reference TRBV30 and TRBJ2-2 gives the whole variable domain SQTIHQWPATLVQPVGSPLSLECTVEGTSNPNLYWYRQAAGRGLQLLFYSVGIGQISSEVPQNLSASRPQDRQFILSSKKLLLSDSGFYLCASTTPGQTDTGELFFGEGSRLTVL.

The chain links TRBV2 to TRBJ2-4, with D maybe TRBD2 (5 bases). Germline values: CDR1 SNHLY, CDR2 FYNNEI. Trimming pared 3 bases from V and 0 bases from J, leaving 9 bases between. This CDR3 is built from 15 residues. This CDR3 is CASSDRGLAKNIQYF. CDR3 DNA sequence: TGTGCCAGCAGTGACAGAGGGCTAGCCAAAAACATTCAGTACTTC.

The chain couples TRBV28 to TRBJ1-5, with D possibly TRBD1 on 6 matching bases. V gave up 10 bases and J gave up 5 bases, with 12 bases separating them. CDR3 size: 12 residues. CDR1 MDHEN and CDR2 SYDVKM come from the germline V gene. The DNA for the CDR3 is TGTGCCACAAGGACAGCTGATCAGCCCCAGCATTTT. It encodes CATRTADQPQHF.

The chain couples TRBV2 to TRBJ2-7; D ambiguous. CDR3 length equals 16 residues. Germline V CDR1 and CDR2: SNHLY, FYNNEI. The V end lost 4 bases, the J end lost 0 bases, and 16 bases lay between the germline ends. The CDR3 nucleotides are TGTGCCAGCAGTGTGTTCCCCGCATCGAGCTCCTACGAGCAGTACTTC. Protein product: CASSVFPASSSYEQYF.

This clone has just a few counts. This chain links TRBV4-1 with TRBJ2-6, with 11 positions matching TRBD1. The CDR3 totals 19 residues. Germline V CDR1 and CDR2: MGHRA, YSYEKL. The V and J ends lost 3 bases and 2 bases, in that order; junction bases with no gene match: 9. CDR3 sequence: CASSQARGTGGAGANVLTF. As DNA, the CDR3 is TGCGCCAGCAGCCAGGCCCGTGGGACAGGGGGAGCTGGGGCCAACGTCCTGACTTTC.

This clone was observed a handful of times. The chain is built from TRBV7-8 and TRBJ2-5, with D possibly TRBD2 on 5 matching bases. The CDR3 is 17 residues long. CDR1 is SGHVS and CDR2 is FQNEAQ in the germline V gene. Trimming cost V 4 bases and J 1 base, with 19 bases left between them. The CDR3 spells CASSSPRVGNPQETQYF. The CDR3 DNA is TGTGCCAGCAGCTCCCCGAGGGTAGGGAACCCCCAAGAGACCCAGTACTTC.

This clone was found a few times. This chain links TRBV4-3 with TRBJ2-4; 8 bases map to TRBD1. CDR1 and CDR2 (germline): LGHNA, YSLEER. The CDR3 totals 18 residues. J gave up 0 bases and V 0 bases, and 7 bases lay outside the gene matches. This CDR3 is CASSQDGGTGGAKNIQYF. DNA of the CDR3: TGCGCCAGCAGCCAAGATGGGGGGACAGGAGGAGCCAAAAACATTCAGTACTTC.

The V and J genes are TRBV15 and TRBJ2-3; D unresolved. Looked up from germline, CDR1 is LNHNV and CDR2 is YYDKDF (reference sequence). The length of the CDR3 is 16 residues. The V end lost 0 bases, the J end lost 5 bases, and 15 bases lay between the germline ends. CDR3: CATSRDLIPVKDTQYF. The DNA of the CDR3 is TGTGCCACCAGCAGAGATTTGATCCCCGTTAAAGATACGCAGTATTTT.

This clone appeared a few times. The V call is TRBV5-1, the J call TRBJ1-1; no clear D. The CDR3 covers 14 residues. Trimming took 1 base from V and 5 from J, leaving 12 bases between them. In germline, CDR1 is SGHRS, CDR2 YFSETQ. The CDR3 DNA sequence: TGCGCCAGCAGCTTGAGTCCTGTGTGGACTGAAGCTTTCTTT. Its protein is CASSLSPVWTEAFF.

This clone is a singleton in its sample. V gene TRBV10-3 combines with J gene TRBJ1-5; D unresolved. The CDR3 totals 13 residues. V was pared by 0 bases and J by 4 bases, with 4 bases between. CDR1 is ENHRY and CDR2 is SYGVKD in the germline V gene. In nucleotides, the CDR3 is TGTGCCATCAGTGAGTCGCCTAATCAGCCCCAGCATTTT. Translating gives CAISESPNQPQHF.

Regarding this clone: Distinct nucleotide sequences in the sample also encode this CDR3. V gene TRBV29-1 combines with J gene TRBJ1-1; D ambiguous. CDR1 is SQVTM, CDR2 ANQGSEA, per germline. Trimming removed 4 bases from V and 0 bases from J, with 12 bases in between. The CDR3 extends over 14 amino acids. The CDR3 reads CSVAGVGMNTEAFF. CDR3 sequence (DNA): TGCAGCGTTGCCGGGGTAGGGATGAACACTGAAGCTTTCTTT.

This clone was picked up a small number of times. The chain couples TRBV4-3 to TRBJ2-2; 7 bases are a match to TRBD1. The V gene's germline CDR1 is LGHNA and CDR2 YSLEER. V lost 1 base and J lost 2; bases outside the gene matches: 4. This CDR3 has 16 residues. The CDR3 DNA is TGCGCCAGCAGCCAAGGGACAGGCGCAAACACCGGGGAGCTGTTTTTT. Translated, it gives CASSQGTGANTGELFF.

This clone occurred a few times. This chain uses TRBV9 with TRBJ1-2; weak D call: TRBD1 (5 bases). The CDR3 runs to 15 residues. The V end was cut by 4 bases, the J end by 7 bases, with 20 bases between. Germline lookup yields CDR1 SGDLS and CDR2 YYNGEE. The CDR3 bases are TGTGCCAGCAGCCCCCAGGGACGCCCCCAGGTTGGCTACACCTTC. Translated, it gives CASSPQGRPQVGYTF.

The sample holds a few counts of this clone. V and J are TRBV29-1 and TRBJ2-3; D perhaps matches TRBD1 (7 bases). CDR1 and CDR2 from the germline V gene are SQVTM and ANQGSEA. CDR3 length: 10 amino acids. With 6 bases removed from V and 9 bases from J, the gap between germline ends came to 10 bases. For the CDR3, the DNA is TGCAGCGTGGAGGGGGCCACGCAGTATTTT. Its protein is CSVEGATQYF.

This clone showed up many times. This chain connects TRBV11-2 to TRBJ2-3, with 7 bases lining up with TRBD1. Germline assignment: CDR1 SGHAT and CDR2 FQNNGV. The CDR3 covers 15 residues. Trimming at V came to 4 bases and at J to 2 bases, leaving 6 bases not matched to a gene. DNA of the CDR3: TGTGCCAGCAGCTCCCCGGGACAGCACACAGATACGCAGTATTTT. Its translation: CASSSPGQHTDTQYF.

The chain links TRBV29-1 to TRBJ2-7; D possibly corresponds to TRBD1 (6 bases). V lost 5 bases, J lost 5 bases, and 19 bases lay in between. CDR3 length: 14 residues. Germline-derived CDR1 and CDR2 are SQVTM and ANQGSEA. This CDR3 is CSVPKLTGPNEQYF. CDR3 bases: TGCAGCGTTCCGAAGCTGACAGGTCCCAACGAGCAGTACTTC.

The gene calls are TRBV27 and TRBJ1-2, with TRBD1 matching over 8 bases. CDR3 length: 14 residues. Germline CDR1 and CDR2: MNHEY and SMNVEV (reference sequence). With V trimmed by 5 bases and J by 2 bases, 4 bases remained unmatched. The DNA of the CDR3 is TGTGCCAGCAGTCCTTGGACAGGGAACTATGGCTACACCTTC. This gives the protein CASSPWTGNYGYTF.